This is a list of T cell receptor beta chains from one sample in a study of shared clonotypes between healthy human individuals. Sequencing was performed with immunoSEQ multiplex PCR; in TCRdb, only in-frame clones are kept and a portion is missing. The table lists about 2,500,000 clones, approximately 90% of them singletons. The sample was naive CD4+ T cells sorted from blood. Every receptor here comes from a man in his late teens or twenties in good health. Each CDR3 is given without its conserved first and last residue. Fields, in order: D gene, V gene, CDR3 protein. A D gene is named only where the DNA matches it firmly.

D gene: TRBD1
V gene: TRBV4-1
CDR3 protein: ASSQVWTGAHETQY

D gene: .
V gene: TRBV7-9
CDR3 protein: ASSLAGGLGTDTQY

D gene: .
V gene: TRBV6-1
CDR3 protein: ASSELRFGGGNQPQH

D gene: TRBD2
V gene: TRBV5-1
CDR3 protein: ASSPSGRSNTGELF

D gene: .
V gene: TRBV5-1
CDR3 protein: ASSMSSYNSPLH

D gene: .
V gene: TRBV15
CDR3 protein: ATSRDVPGRKEKLF

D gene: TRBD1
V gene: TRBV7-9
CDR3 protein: ASSTGQGTTNEKLF

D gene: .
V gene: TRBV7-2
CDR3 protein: ASSLKGSFFTEAF

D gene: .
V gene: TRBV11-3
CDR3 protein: ASSLNSGIEQF

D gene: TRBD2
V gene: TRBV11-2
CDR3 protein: ASSLGLGGSPQETQY

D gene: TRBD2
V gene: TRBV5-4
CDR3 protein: ASSTTGLAGPEQY

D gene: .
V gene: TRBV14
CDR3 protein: ASSQVTGKNTIY

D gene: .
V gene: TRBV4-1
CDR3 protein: ASSQLGTSNSYEQY

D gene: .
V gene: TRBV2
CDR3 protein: ASSIPGGPYEQY

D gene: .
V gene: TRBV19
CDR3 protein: ASSSGPYEQY

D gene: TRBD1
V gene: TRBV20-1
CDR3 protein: SADRGEQY

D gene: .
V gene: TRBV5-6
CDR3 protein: ASSLAKSHEQY

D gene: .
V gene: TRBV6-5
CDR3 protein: ASSGGSNEQF

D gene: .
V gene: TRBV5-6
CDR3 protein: ASSLRYQETQY

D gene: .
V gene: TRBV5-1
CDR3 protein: ASSSRAIGAYNEQF

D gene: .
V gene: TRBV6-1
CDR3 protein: ASMTRNTGELF

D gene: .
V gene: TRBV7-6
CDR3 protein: ASSSIWGEKLF

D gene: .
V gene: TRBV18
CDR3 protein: ASSPPALGTEAF

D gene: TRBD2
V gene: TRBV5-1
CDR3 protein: ASSDPGLAGGLEQF